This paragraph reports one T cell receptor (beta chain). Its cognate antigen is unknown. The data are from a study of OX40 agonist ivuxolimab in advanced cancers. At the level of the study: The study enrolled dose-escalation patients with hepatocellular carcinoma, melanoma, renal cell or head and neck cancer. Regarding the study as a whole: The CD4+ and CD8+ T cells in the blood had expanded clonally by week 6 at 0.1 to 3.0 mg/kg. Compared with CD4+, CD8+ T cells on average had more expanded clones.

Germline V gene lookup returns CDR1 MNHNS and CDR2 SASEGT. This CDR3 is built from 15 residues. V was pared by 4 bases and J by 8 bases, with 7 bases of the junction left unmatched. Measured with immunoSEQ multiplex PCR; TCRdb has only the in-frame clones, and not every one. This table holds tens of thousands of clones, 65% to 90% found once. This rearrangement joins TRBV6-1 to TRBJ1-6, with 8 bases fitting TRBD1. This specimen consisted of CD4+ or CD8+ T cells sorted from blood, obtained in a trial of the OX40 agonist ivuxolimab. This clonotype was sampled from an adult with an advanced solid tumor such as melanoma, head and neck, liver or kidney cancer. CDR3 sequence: CASSARQGSYSPLHF. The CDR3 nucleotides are TGTGCCAGCAGTGCCCGACAGGGGTCGTATTCACCCCTCCACTTT.